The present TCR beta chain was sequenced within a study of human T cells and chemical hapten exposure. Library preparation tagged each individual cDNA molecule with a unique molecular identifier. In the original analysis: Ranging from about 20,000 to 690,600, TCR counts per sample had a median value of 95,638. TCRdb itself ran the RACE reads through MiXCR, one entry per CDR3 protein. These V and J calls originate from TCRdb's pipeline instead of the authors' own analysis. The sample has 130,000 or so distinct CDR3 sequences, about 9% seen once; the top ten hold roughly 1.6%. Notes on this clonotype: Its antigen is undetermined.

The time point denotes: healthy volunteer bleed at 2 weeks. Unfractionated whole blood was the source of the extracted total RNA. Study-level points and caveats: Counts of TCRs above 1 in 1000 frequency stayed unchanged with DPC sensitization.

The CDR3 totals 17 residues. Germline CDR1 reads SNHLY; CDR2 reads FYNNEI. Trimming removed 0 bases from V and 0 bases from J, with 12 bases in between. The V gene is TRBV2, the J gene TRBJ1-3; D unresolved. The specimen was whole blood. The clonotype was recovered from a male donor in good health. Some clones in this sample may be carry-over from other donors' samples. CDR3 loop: CASSEAHSFASGNTIYF. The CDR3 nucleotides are TGTGCCAGCAGTGAAGCTCATTCGTTCGCCTCTGGAAACACCATATATTTT.